Following are 4 T cell receptor beta chains from one sample sequenced in a study of beta chain features in type 1 diabetes. Study results and limitations: Within each of all four CD4+ subsets, Type 1 diabetes patients had TCRB CDR3s that were moderately but significantly shorter.

Every bit of the isolated RNA underwent reverse transcription, so sequencing read expressed TCRB transcripts. Profiled with immunoSEQ multiplex PCR; TCRdb holds only in-frame clones, not every one. There are 250,000 to 300,000 clones in the sample; more than 13% occur only once, and approximately 0.015% lies in the top ten. These receptors have no known antigen. Input material: naive CD4+ T cells from blood. These TCRs come from a man aged 25 to 40 with type 1 diabetes.

This clone has more than one count but fewer than ten. This chain links TRBV19 with TRBJ1-1, with TRBD1 matching 8 bases. Germline assignment: CDR1 LNHDA and CDR2 SQIVND (reference sequence). V was clipped by 7 bases and J by 3 bases; unmatched bases: 13. This CDR3 comprises 16 residues. In DNA form, the CDR3 reads TGTGCCAGTACCCGAGACCCGACAGGGGCGGACACTGAAGCTTTCTTT. It is translated as CASTRDPTGADTEAFF.

The genes are TRBV5-1 and TRBJ1-2; 7 nucleotides agree with TRBD1. Germline assignment: CDR1 SGHRS and CDR2 YFSETQ. Unmatched junction bases numbered 10, after V lost 4 bases and J lost 7 bases. The CDR3 sequence is 14 residues long. The CDR3 here is CASSILTGVVGYTF. The CDR3 region has the DNA TGCGCCAGCAGCATACTAACAGGGGTTGTTGGCTACACCTTC.

This clone appeared a few times. The chain combines TRBV5-1 with TRBJ2-5; 9 bases match TRBD2. The germline CDR1 and CDR2 sequences are SGHRS and YFSETQ. J gave up 1 base and V 6 bases, and 10 bases lay outside the gene matches. The CDR3 loop spans 16 amino acids. The CDR3 DNA reads as TGCGCCAGCACGATCGCGGGAGGGACCCTCCAAGAGACCCAGTACTTC. This gives the protein CASTIAGGTLQETQYF.

The gene calls are TRBV29-1 and TRBJ2-3; D gene uncertain. V lost 3 bases and J 2 bases, leaving 12 bases between the germline ends. Per the germline V gene, CDR1 is SQVTM and CDR2 is ANQGSEA. The CDR3 length is 14 residues. CDR3 sequence reads: CSVELGAITDTQYF. The DNA for the CDR3 is TGCAGCGTTGAGTTAGGAGCAATCACAGATACGCAGTATTTT.